The entry that follows covers one T cell receptor (beta chain) sequence. The antigen it recognizes is unknown. Nothing much larger sits one base from this clone, and base qualities are not available. This specimen belongs to a study of shared clonotypes between healthy human individuals (TCRdb year 2020). Study-wide context: A few men and two women, aged 18 to 49 years, made up the cohort. Leukapheresis yielded between about 0.94 and 8.9 billion PBMCs per donor. To increase sequencing depth and limit assay-specific biases, different laboratories used diverse techniques to prepare libraries and sequence TCR repertoires. Per donor, three plates each were used for CD4 naive and CD4 memory, two for CD8 naive, and one for CD8 memory. To estimate repertoire size and how much clonotype sharing occurs between individuals, the study deeply sequenced the blood TCR repertoires of roughly 5 healthy adults.

Using the deep immunoSEQ assay, TCR CDR3 regions were amplified from genomic DNA by multiplex PCR. Genomic DNA extracted from each cell subset was distributed evenly over all wells of several immunoSEQ 96-well plates, and each plate served as one replicate. For sorted subsets, about 200 ng genomic DNA, equal to about 30,000 T cell genomes, was loaded into each replicate PCR. Purified libraries were quantified with a Qubit 3.0 fluorometer, sized on a Bioanalyzer 2100, and re-quantified with the KAPA Library Quantification kit. Each immunoSEQ 96-well plate was sequenced on its own single-read 150-cycle Illumina NextSeq 550 flow cell. The source study handled its data this way. Because the immunoSEQ output included only junctional sequences and no quality scores, the filtering could not be the same as the filtering used for full-length reads. To assign V/J genes and CDR3, sequences were annotated using PyIR, a Python wrapper for IgBLAST v1.9, with IMGT germline references. Any read was removed if the V/J assignment was weak (E-value above 1e-6), the CDR3 was missing, or the read contained stop codons, out-of-frame junctions, or ambiguous translated residues. A V3J clonotype was defined by an identical inferred V gene, J gene, and CDR3 amino acid sequence. Percentage overlap between repertoires was computed as shared unique clonotypes divided by the size of the smaller repertoire. RTK rarefaction, the Chao1 estimator, and Recon v2.1 estimates of unobserved clonotypes were used to assess repertoire richness. Generation probabilities for all TCRbeta clonotypes obtained by the gDNA method from four donors were computed using OLGA. The source is immuneACCESS, and TCRdb retained only in-frame sequences with V and J called. Part of the clones is not carried over; for the studies checked, unresolved V genes explain less than half of this, and the remainder is unexplained. The DNA gave D and trimming, while V, J and clone size come from that table. The sample table lists fewer than 1.6 million clones, just under 99% of them with a count of one. The ten largest account for over 0.3% of the sample.

The CDR3 holds 18 amino acids from the cysteine to the phenylalanine. The only DNA kept is the CDR3, 54 bases in frame from the first base. V and J are truncated by 5 bases and 5 bases respectively, leaving an intervening sequence of 22 bases. The germline V gene specifies SGHVT as CDR1 and SQSDAQ as CDR2. What the work shows at the level of the full study, not this receptor alone: Sampling was limited to blood, and TCR repertoires in tissue likely differ from TCR repertoires in blood. About 4.5% of naive CD4, 3.5% of naive CD8, 2.3% of memory CD4, and 0.4% of memory CD8 clonotypes were shared across a few donors. Because the study included only a small number of donors, the genetic and exposure-history diversity represented was limited. Compared with non-shared clonotypes, the clonotypes found in all four sorted-subset donors had higher generation probabilities. Pairwise subsampling led to the expectation that sequencing depth would affect the degree of clonotype sharing among donors. Naive subsets generally had larger estimated clonotype richness than memory subsets did. Incomplete sequencing was indicated by rarefaction of sorted-subset datasets, despite the large sequencing depth.

The donors were healthy, HIV-negative adults with no recently reported acute infections or vaccinations. All donors were Caucasian adults living in Nashville, Tennessee, USA. CD4+ T cells were enriched by magnetic negative selection; naive cells were then positively selected on CD45RA, and the negative fraction formed the memory subset. Blood was collected by leukapheresis, and PBMCs were isolated by Ficoll-Histopaque density gradient centrifugation and then cryopreserved in liquid nitrogen vapor phase. Purity and quantity of every magnetically sorted T cell population were checked by analytical flow cytometry. From each sorted fraction, genomic DNA was isolated and quantified by UV absorbance on a Nanodrop 2000c.

Sequenced: naive CD4+ T cells sorted from blood. This specimen's cell subset or site label, per the study, means: CD45RA+ positively selected. Rearrangement joined TRBV7-4 to TRBJ2-6; no D gene call is confident. This receptor was taken from a man aged 25 to 40 in good health. The DNA sequence is given as TGTGCCAGCAGCGCCTTAGGCAGCTCACAAAGTCGGGCCAACGTCCTGACTTTC. This encodes CASSALGSSQSRANVLTF.